What follows are 28 T cell receptor beta chains derived from one specimen sequenced in a study of T cell responses to AZD1222 COVID-19 vaccine. The data were produced by immunoSEQ multiplex PCR, yet TCRdb's version contains in-frame clones alone and is incomplete. Of more than 95,000 clones in the sample, about 91% were seen once. This specimen was peripheral blood, taken 28 days after the second AZD1222 dose. All receptors come from an adult who received the AZD1222 COVID-19 vaccine.

V gene TRBV4-2 combines with J gene TRBJ1-2; tentatively, D is TRBD1 (5 bases). The CDR3 covers 15 residues. Trimming left V 0 bases short and J 8 bases short, with 16 bases between. Germline CDR1 is LGHNA and CDR2 is YNFKEQ. The CDR3 region is CASSQETAQGRGYTF. The CDR3 DNA reads as TGTGCCAGCAGCCAAGAAACCGCTCAGGGCAGGGGCTACACCTTC.

V gene TRBV28 combines with J gene TRBJ1-5; 7 bases match TRBD1. V was pared by 4 bases and J by 14 bases, with 8 bases of the junction left unmatched. Germline-derived CDR1 and CDR2 are MDHEN and SYDVKM. The CDR3 loop spans 12 amino acids. For the CDR3, the DNA is TGTGCCAGCAGTTCGGTGACAGGGTCCGAGCATTTT. This sequence encodes CASSSVTGSEHF.

This chain joins TRBV4-2 and TRBJ2-7; 7 bases align to TRBD1. After removal of 1 base from V and 3 bases from J, the junction contained 3 bases not matched to a gene. The CDR3 has 14 residues. CDR1 is LGHNA, CDR2 YNFKEQ, per germline. DNA for the CDR3: TGTGCCAGCAGCCAAGCAGGGGGATACTACGAGCAGTACTTC. Amino acid sequence: CASSQAGGYYEQYF.

The rearrangement links TRBV5-6 to TRBJ1-3; tentative D call: TRBD1 (5 bases). This CDR3 contains 16 residues. Deletions cut 0 bases from V and 2 bases from J, with 12 bases between. Germline CDR1 and CDR2: SGHDT and YYEEEE. CDR3 sequence reads: CASSLAAGLAGNTIYF. The CDR3, as DNA: TGTGCCAGCAGCTTGGCGGCGGGGCTAGCTGGAAACACCATATATTTT.

The V gene is TRBV19, the J gene TRBJ1-5, with 7 positions matching TRBD1. With V trimmed by 5 bases and J by 6 bases, 10 bases remained unmatched. Germline CDR1 reads LNHDA; CDR2 reads SQIVND (reference sequence). The CDR3 consists of 15 residues. This chain's CDR3 is CASSSQRQGTQPQHF. The CDR3 region has the DNA TGTGCCAGTAGTTCCCAACGACAGGGAACTCAGCCCCAGCATTTT.

V and J are TRBV28 and TRBJ2-7; D is ambiguous. The V and J ends lost 7 bases and 2 bases respectively, with 12 bases between them. This CDR3 is 13 amino acids long. In germline, CDR1 is MDHEN, CDR2 SYDVKM. The DNA for the CDR3 is TGTGCCAGCACCGCAGCCGCCCCCTACGAGCAGTACTTC. Translated: CASTAAAPYEQYF.

The chain employs TRBV18 and TRBJ2-1, with 7 bases aligning to TRBD2. Trimming took 3 bases from V and 9 from J; bases not matched to a gene: 11. Germline assignment: CDR1 KGHSH and CDR2 LQKENI. This CDR3 region has 15 residues. CDR3 residues: CASSPTSSLGREQFF. The CDR3, as DNA: TGTGCCAGCTCACCGACTAGCTCCTTAGGACGTGAGCAGTTCTTC.

The chain joins TRBV14 to TRBJ1-2; D gene ambiguous. Germline lookup yields CDR1 SGHDN and CDR2 FVKESK. Between the trimmed V and J ends, which lost 1 base and 3 bases, there was a span of 12 bases. This CDR3 is 15 amino acids long. CDR3: CASSQGRVGYYGYTF. CDR3 nucleotides: TGTGCCAGCAGCCAAGGGCGCGTTGGGTACTATGGCTACACCTTC. Full variable domain (rest looked up from reference TRBV14 and TRBJ1-2): EAGVTQFPSHSVIEKGQTVTLRCDPISGHDNLYWYRRVMGKEIKFLLHFVKESKQDESGMPNNRFLAERTGGTYSTLKVQPAELEDSGVYFCASSQGRVGYYGYTFGSGTRLTVV.

The V call is TRBV7-2, the J call TRBJ2-7; D is uncertain. This CDR3 has 11 residues. In germline, CDR1 is SGHTA, CDR2 FQGNSA. V gave up 5 bases and J gave up 3 bases, with 5 bases separating them. Here the CDR3 DNA reads TGTGCCAGCAGCAACAACTACGAGCAGTACTTC. This encodes CASSNNYEQYF.

This clone was observed a handful of times. V usage is TRBV7-2 and J usage is TRBJ2-7; TRBD2 aligns across 8 bases. Trimming removed 5 bases from V and 1 base from J; junction bases left unmatched: 4. Germline V lookup: CDR1 SGHTA, CDR2 FQGNSA. CDR3 length equals 14 residues. The CDR3 DNA is TGTGCCAGCAGCCGGGGACTAGTATCCTACGAGCAGTACTTC. Its protein is CASSRGLVSYEQYF.

The chain combines TRBV19 with TRBJ1-5, with 10 bases fitting TRBD1. Trimming cost V 5 bases and J 2 bases; bases outside gene matches: 6. The CDR3 covers 16 residues. Germline V gene lookup returns CDR1 LNHDA and CDR2 SQIVND (reference sequence). The CDR3 nucleotides are TGTGCCAGTAGTGATACCGGGACAGGGGGCAATCAGCCCCAGCATTTT. It encodes CASSDTGTGGNQPQHF.

V and J are TRBV15 and TRBJ1-5, with D tentatively TRBD1 (6 bases). The germline V gene has CDR1 LNHNV and CDR2 YYDKDF (reference sequence). This CDR3 is 14 amino acids long. V was pared by 5 bases and J by 6 bases, with 14 bases between. Here the CDR3 DNA reads TGTGCCACCAGCGGGGGGCGGGCCGGTCAGCCCCAGCATTTT. As protein: CATSGGRAGQPQHF.

This clone occurred once. The J gene is TRBJ1-1, the V gene TRBV19; a weak D match, TRBD1 (6 bases). The V gene lost 5 bases and the J gene lost 4 bases, with 14 bases spanning the gap. The CDR3 runs 14 residues. The germline V gene has CDR1 LNHDA and CDR2 SQIVND (reference sequence). The CDR3 protein is CASSLGAWGTEAFF. DNA of the CDR3: TGTGCCAGTAGTCTGGGGGCTTGGGGCACTGAAGCTTTCTTT.

The chain recombines TRBV7-3 with TRBJ2-1; 8 nucleotides line up with TRBD2. V trimming: 2 bases; J trimming: 7 bases; junction bases outside the gene matches: 4. This CDR3 region has 14 residues. CDR1 is SGHTA, CDR2 FQGTGA, per germline. The CDR3 region is CASSLAGGGNEQFF. DNA for the CDR3: TGTGCCAGCAGCTTAGCGGGAGGCGGGAATGAGCAGTTCTTC.

This clone came up a few times. The genes are TRBV6-2 or TRBV6-3 and TRBJ2-2; D gene uncertain. Trimming took off 2 bases at V and 7 bases at J, with 11 bases between the two ends. CDR3 size: 14 residues. Germline assignment: CDR1 MNHEY and CDR2 SVGEGT. CDR3 region: CASSYRALGGELFF. In DNA form, the CDR3 reads TGTGCCAGCAGTTACAGGGCCTTAGGCGGGGAGCTGTTTTTT.

The chain couples TRBV5-4 to TRBJ2-6; D gene ambiguous. The CDR3 is 16 residues long. The germline V gene has CDR1 SGHNT and CDR2 YYREEE (reference sequence). Trimming stripped 4 bases from V and 2 bases from J, with 13 bases between. CDR3 DNA: TGTGCCAGCAGCCCCGCCCGGGTGGCTGGGGCCAACGTCCTGACTTTC. Translated: CASSPARVAGANVLTF. The entire variable domain, with the rest obtained from reference TRBV5-4 and TRBJ2-6, is as follows: ETGVTQSPTHLIKTRGQQVTLRCSSQSGHNTVSWYQQALGQGPQFIFQYYREEENGRGNFPPRFSGLQFPNYSSELNVNALELDDSALYLCASSPARVAGANVLTFGAGSRLTVL.

V is TRBV27 and J is TRBJ1-2, with 9 bases fitting TRBD1. The CDR3 covers 13 residues. Germline trimming cut 6 bases from V and 3 bases from J; bases unmatched to any gene: 2. The germline gives CDR1 MNHEY, CDR2 SMNVEV (reference sequence). Written as DNA, the CDR3 is TGTGCCAGCAGGAGGACAGGGGACTATGGCTACACCTTC. This sequence encodes CASRRTGDYGYTF.

The CDR3 DNA follows: TGTGCCAGCAGCTTAAGCAGGGGAAATGATGGCTACACCTTC. Its protein is CASSLSRGNDGYTF. V gene TRBV7-2 combines with J gene TRBJ1-2, with D possibly matching TRBD1 (6 bases). Trimming stripped 2 bases from V and 6 bases from J, with 13 bases between. The germline V gene encodes CDR1 SGHTA and CDR2 FQGNSA. The CDR3 consists of 14 residues.

The chain links TRBV7-2 to TRBJ2-7; no definite D call. CDR3 length: 12 amino acids. Trimming took off 3 bases at V and 4 bases at J, with 7 bases between the two ends. Germline lookup yields CDR1 SGHTA and CDR2 FQGNSA. The CDR3, as DNA: TGTGCCAGCAGCTTTTTGACTTACGAGCAGTACTTC. Translation gives CASSFLTYEQYF.

This clone was found once. The V gene is TRBV19, the J gene TRBJ1-5; D uncertain. The V gene's germline CDR1 is LNHDA and CDR2 SQIVND (reference sequence). V was pared by 2 bases and J by 2 bases, with 10 bases between. The CDR3 consists of 15 residues. CDR3 region: CASSIMFGGNQPQHF. As DNA, the CDR3 is TGTGCCAGTAGTATAATGTTCGGGGGCAATCAGCCCCAGCATTTT.

The chain carries TRBV15 and TRBJ1-5; D is perhaps TRBD1 (5 bases). CDR3 size: 15 residues. The V end was cut by 0 bases, the J end by 4 bases, with 10 bases between. CDR1 and CDR2 from the germline V gene are LNHNV and YYDKDF (reference sequence). The CDR3 DNA is TGTGCCACCAGCAGAGAGCCGGGGGGGAATCAGCCCCAGCATTTT. It encodes CATSREPGGNQPQHF.

J is TRBJ2-7 and V is TRBV28; tentative D call: TRBD1 (5 bases). V shed 6 bases and J shed 3 bases, with 15 bases lying between them. This CDR3 has 14 amino acids. CDR1 and CDR2 (germline): MDHEN, SYDVKM. The CDR3 sequence is CASREHQQGYEQYF. In DNA form, the CDR3 reads TGTGCCAGCAGGGAGCACCAGCAGGGCTACGAGCAGTACTTC.

This clone was detected only a few times. This rearrangement joins TRBV28 to TRBJ1-3, with a weak D call TRBD1 (5 bases). Trimming took 2 bases from V and 4 from J, leaving 9 bases between them. Germline loops: CDR1 MDHEN, CDR2 SYDVKM. The CDR3 has 14 residues. In DNA form, the CDR3 reads TGTGCCAGCAGTTTAAAAGGGGTGGGAAACACCATATATTTT. This codes for CASSLKGVGNTIYF.

The chain has TRBV27 and TRBJ2-5; no firm D call. The CDR3 covers 16 residues. Germline CDR1 reads MNHEY; CDR2 reads SMNVEV (reference sequence). V lost 5 bases and J lost 1, with 17 bases in between. The CDR3 nucleotides are TGTGCCAGCAGTACGAGCCCGTACGATCTCCAAGAGACCCAGTACTTC. It yields the protein CASSTSPYDLQETQYF.

The genes are TRBV5-1 and TRBJ2-1; D may be TRBD1 or TRBD2 (5 bases each). The V end lost 2 bases, the J end lost 9 bases, and 15 bases lay between the germline ends. The V gene's germline CDR1 is SGHRS and CDR2 YFSETQ. The CDR3 is 14 amino acids. The CDR3 DNA reads TGCGCCAGCAGCTTCTCGGCCACTGGGACTGAGCAGTTCTTC. Protein: CASSFSATGTEQFF.

The rearrangement links TRBV28 to TRBJ1-2, with 8 bases fitting TRBD1. This CDR3 is built from 15 residues. Looked up from germline, CDR1 is MDHEN and CDR2 is SYDVKM. Unmatched junction bases numbered 10, after V lost 6 bases and J lost 4 bases. The CDR3: CASRAGQAGFYGYTF. For the CDR3, the DNA is TGTGCCAGCAGGGCGGGACAGGCCGGATTCTATGGCTACACCTTC.

The chain is built from TRBV7-2 and TRBJ2-2, with D unresolved. Germline CDR1 reads SGHTA; CDR2 reads FQGNSA. The CDR3 consists of 15 residues. Trimming stripped 4 bases from V and 5 bases from J, with 14 bases between. The CDR3, as DNA: TGTGCCAGCAGCTACCTGCAGGTCGGGACCGGGGAGCTGTTTTTT. Amino acid sequence: CASSYLQVGTGELFF.

The chain carries TRBV6-2 or TRBV6-3 and TRBJ2-1; 10 nucleotides agree with TRBD2. Trimming removed 6 bases from V and 0 bases from J; junction bases left unmatched: 2. Germline V gives CDR1 MNHEY, CDR2 SVGEGT. This CDR3 spans 15 amino acids. The CDR3 DNA reads TGTGCCAGCAGCCCTAGCGGGGGCTCCTACAATGAGCAGTTCTTC. Translation gives CASSPSGGSYNEQFF.